Each of the 21 T cell receptor beta chains below was sequenced from the same sample in a study of blood T cells in healthy people across ages. For the second PCR, which ran for about 6 to 12 cycles, a sample-barcoded 5' primer and a J-beta primer mix were used. TCRdb reanalysed the 5' RACE reads using MiXCR and keeps one entry per CDR3 protein. The profile shows over 1.5 million distinct CDR3 sequences, approximately 50% of them singletons. Sequenced material: blood. The source of these receptors is a woman aged 40 to 49 in good health.

This rearrangement joins TRBV5-5 to TRBJ1-5; D possibly corresponds to TRBD1 (5 bases). Trimming took off 0 bases at V and 0 bases at J, with 7 bases between the two ends. This CDR3 spans 15 amino acids. Germline assignment: CDR1 SGHKS and CDR2 YYEKEE (reference sequence). CDR3 nucleotides: TGTGCCAGCAGCTTGGAGGGGAATAGCAATCAGCCCCAGCATTTT. Translated: CASSLEGNSNQPQHF.

The V call is TRBV6-2 or TRBV6-3, the J call TRBJ2-5, with TRBD2 matching 9 bases. The last part of the DNA fits TRBJ2-7 better; the J call may be wrong. CDR1 and CDR2 (germline): MNHEY, SVGEGT. The length of the CDR3 is 16 residues. CDR3: CASSYLSGGPLYEQYF. DNA of the CDR3: TGTGCCAGCAGTTACCTCAGCGGGGGGCCCCTCTACGAGCAGTACTTC.

The V call is TRBV11-2, the J call TRBJ2-1; tentative D call: TRBD1 (6 bases). The CDR3 runs 19 residues. Germline loops: CDR1 SGHAT, CDR2 FQNNGV. V lost 4 bases to trimming and J lost 1 base, with 23 bases between them. CDR3 in amino acids: CASSWGWRSGGTSYNEQFF. In DNA, the CDR3 is TGTGCCAGCAGCTGGGGATGGAGGAGTGGGGGCACGTCCTACAATGAGCAGTTCTTC. The whole variable domain, remainder taken from reference TRBV11-2 and TRBJ2-1, is EAGVAQSPRYKIIEKRQSVAFWCNPISGHATLYWYQQILGQGPKLLIQFQNNGVVDDSQLPKDRFSAERLKGVDSTLKIQPAKLEDSAVYLCASSWGWRSGGTSYNEQFFGPGTRLTVL.

This clonotype was counted only a few times. The rearrangement joins TRBV6-5 to TRBJ2-7; 9 nucleotides match TRBD2. With 0 bases clipped from V and 2 bases from J, the junction kept 5 bases outside the gene matches. The CDR3 spans 16 residues. Germline V lookup: CDR1 MNHEY, CDR2 SVGAGI. Here the CDR3 DNA reads TGTGCCAGCAGTTACTCGCGGCCTAGCGGGGCCTACGAGCAGTACTTC. This codes for CASSYSRPSGAYEQYF.

The V call is TRBV20-1, the J call TRBJ2-1; 8 bases fit TRBD2. CDR1 is DFQATT, CDR2 SNEGSKA, per germline (reference sequence). The CDR3 has 14 residues. The V gene end was trimmed by 3 bases and the J gene end by 3 bases; junction bases not matched to a gene: 4. The CDR3 reads CSASGAGGYNEQFF. CDR3 DNA: TGCAGTGCTAGCGGGGCGGGGGGCTACAATGAGCAGTTCTTC.

The chain combines TRBV4-1 with TRBJ2-1; the match to TRBD2 covers 11 bases. The V gene's germline CDR1 is MGHRA and CDR2 YSYEKL. J gave up 6 bases and V 5 bases, and 9 bases lay outside the gene matches. The CDR3 length is 16 residues. The CDR3 nucleotides read TGCGCCAGCAGCGTAATAGCGGGGGGGCTTACCAATGAGCAGTTCTTC. Translation gives CASSVIAGGLTNEQFF.

Concerning this clonotype: The junction shows a germline mismatch at one end, possibly a read error. The chain couples TRBV12-3 or TRBV12-4 to TRBJ2-3; possibly TRBD1 for D (6 bases). The CDR3 length is 15 residues. The CDR3 loop reads CASRSIRDITDTQYF. In nucleotides, the CDR3 is TGTGCCAGCAGGTCTATTCGGGACATCACAGATACGCAATATTTT.

The chain is built from TRBV11-2 and TRBJ2-1; D tentatively reads TRBD1 or TRBD2 (5 bases each). CDR3 length equals 13 residues. Germline assignment: CDR1 SGHAT and CDR2 FQNNGV. Trimming shortened V by 5 bases and J by 13 bases, and 18 bases separated the two germline ends. This CDR3 is CASSKGPEGTQFF. In DNA, the CDR3 is TGTGCCAGCAGCAAGGGGCCGGAAGGGACCCAGTTCTTC.

The rearrangement uses TRBV13 and TRBJ1-1; 10 bases map to TRBD1. The germline gives CDR1 PRHDT, CDR2 FYEKMQ (reference sequence). There are 14 residues in the CDR3. Germline trimming cut 3 bases from V and 5 bases from J; bases unmatched to any gene: 3. The CDR3 is CASSFRTGGTEAFF. CDR3 nucleotide sequence: TGTGCCAGCAGCTTCCGGACAGGGGGAACTGAAGCTTTCTTT.

The J gene is TRBJ2-5, the V gene TRBV20-1; D remains unclear. V lost 5 bases and J lost 11, with 21 bases in between. The CDR3 length is 13 residues. Germline V gene data show CDR1 as DFQATT and CDR2 as SNEGSKA (reference sequence). CDR3 loop: CSAALRRFNEQYF. The CDR3 DNA reads TGCAGTGCTGCTCTAAGGCGGTTCAATGAGCAGTACTTC.

This chain joins TRBV5-1 and TRBJ1-2, with D uncertain. This CDR3 comprises 15 residues. Germline lookup yields CDR1 SGHRS and CDR2 YFSETQ. Trimming shortened V by 0 bases and J by 7 bases, and 16 bases separated the two germline ends. The CDR3 DNA is TGCGCCAGCAGCTTGGACTCCATGGGGAAACGTGGCTACACCTTC. It codes for CASSLDSMGKRGYTF.

This clonotype was observed a few times. This chain connects TRBV7-2 to TRBJ2-1; 11 nucleotides line up with TRBD2. V was clipped by 1 base and J by 8 bases; unmatched bases: 7. The CDR3 totals 16 residues. Germline CDR1 SGHTA, CDR2 FQGNSA. CDR3 amino acids: CASSLGVLAGGDEQFF. In DNA, the CDR3 is TGTGCCAGCAGCTTAGGGGTCCTAGCGGGGGGCGATGAGCAGTTCTTC.

The chain combines TRBV9 with TRBJ1-6, with 10 bases fitting TRBD1. Trimming at V came to 3 bases and at J to 10 bases, leaving 7 bases not matched to a gene. Germline values: CDR1 SGDLS, CDR2 YYNGEE. This CDR3 is 15 amino acids long. CDR3: CASSASGTGASPLHF. The CDR3 DNA follows: TGTGCCAGCAGCGCATCCGGGACAGGGGCCTCACCCCTCCACTTT.

V and J are TRBV15 and TRBJ1-5, with D possibly being TRBD1 (6 bases). V was pared by 0 bases and J by 3 bases, with 12 bases between. The CDR3 covers 16 residues. The germline V gene encodes CDR1 LNHNV and CDR2 YYDKDF (reference sequence). CDR3 bases: TGTGCCACCAGCAGAGATAGGGGGGGTAACAATCAGCCCCAGCATTTT. Translated: CATSRDRGGNNQPQHF.

In its sample, this clonotype was seen a few times. The CDR3: CASSPILGVYGYTF. CDR3 coding DNA: TGTGCCAGCTCCCCTATATTGGGCGTCTATGGCTACACCTTC. The rearrangement uses TRBV12-3 or TRBV12-4 and TRBJ1-2; D gene uncertain. There are 14 residues in the CDR3. V was pared by 8 bases and J by 4 bases, with 17 bases between.

CDR3: CSAPTSGIYNEQFF. The CDR3 nucleotides read TGCAGTGCTCCGACTAGCGGGATATACAATGAGCAGTTCTTC. The genes are TRBV20-1 and TRBJ2-1, with TRBD2 matching over 11 bases. This CDR3 contains 14 residues. From germline, CDR1 is DFQATT and CDR2 SNEGSKA (reference sequence). The ends lost 5 bases at V and 4 bases at J; junction bases unmatched: 4.

J is TRBJ2-1 and V is TRBV12-3 or TRBV12-4, with 9 nucleotides matching TRBD1. The trim removed 6 bases at V and 7 bases at J, leaving 10 bases unmatched. CDR3 length: 15 residues. For the CDR3, the DNA is TGTGCCAGCAGCCGACGACAGGGGGGAGGAAATGAGCAGTTCTTC. Its protein product is CASSRRQGGGNEQFF.

This chain links TRBV13 with TRBJ1-5; the D is unclear. There are 13 residues in the CDR3. Germline lookup yields CDR1 PRHDT and CDR2 FYEKMQ (reference sequence). Trimming took off 0 bases at V and 9 bases at J, with 9 bases between the two ends. CDR3 DNA sequence: TGTGCCAGCAGCTTAGGGGGTTTCGGGCCCCAGCATTTT. Residues: CASSLGGFGPQHF.

This clonotype was counted a few times. The chain has TRBV20-1 and TRBJ1-2; 7 positions agree with TRBD1. The CDR3 length is 15 residues. From germline, CDR1 is DFQATT and CDR2 SNEGSKA (reference sequence). With V trimmed by 2 bases and J by 3 bases, 9 bases remained unmatched. For the CDR3, the DNA is TGCAGTGCTAGAATTAGGGGGCGGGGGGACTATGGCTACACCTTC. Its translation is CSARIRGRGDYGYTF.

This clonotype was detected a few times. The gene calls are TRBV27 and TRBJ2-3; a possible D gene is TRBD2 (6 bases). CDR3 length equals 13 residues. Trimming left V 6 bases short and J 4 bases short, with 11 bases between. Germline assignment: CDR1 MNHEY and CDR2 SMNVEV (reference sequence). The CDR3 region has the DNA TGTGCCAGCAGCTGGGGGGAGGCAGATACGCAGTATTTT. This gives the protein CASSWGEADTQYF.

The gene calls are TRBV7-9 and TRBJ1-6, with D unclear. The CDR3 spans 14 residues. Germline-derived CDR1 and CDR2 are SEHNR and FQNEAQ (reference sequence). V lost 2 bases and J lost 7, with 9 bases in between. Here the CDR3 reads CASSLIKLNSPLHF. The DNA for the CDR3 is TGTGCCAGCAGCTTAATAAAGCTAAATTCACCCCTCCACTTT.